Each of the 26 T cell receptor beta chains below was sequenced from the same sample in a study of T cell responses to AZD1222 COVID-19 vaccine. The data were produced by immunoSEQ multiplex PCR, yet TCRdb's version contains in-frame clones alone and is incomplete. The data show some 150,000 clones, with 80% to 90% seen just once and roughly 6.9% held by the top ten. Sequenced here: peripheral blood, sampled after recovery from COVID-19. The receptors were sampled from an adult who had recovered from COVID-19.

This chain connects TRBV5-1 to TRBJ1-2; 7 bases fit TRBD1. CDR3 length: 15 residues. Looked up from germline, CDR1 is SGHRS and CDR2 is YFSETQ. With 2 bases clipped from V and 6 bases from J, the junction kept 10 bases outside the gene matches. The CDR3 sequence is CASSFESTGVNGYTF. CDR3 nucleotide sequence: TGCGCCAGCAGCTTCGAAAGTACAGGGGTCAATGGCTACACCTTC.

The J gene is TRBJ1-2, the V gene TRBV14, with D perhaps TRBD1 (5 bases). CDR1 SGHDN and CDR2 FVKESK come from the germline V gene. V shed 3 bases and J shed 1 base, with 6 bases lying between them. This CDR3 has 13 amino acids. The CDR3 region is CASSQGLNYGYTF. DNA for the CDR3: TGTGCCAGCAGCCAGGGGCTTAACTATGGCTACACCTTC. Using reference TRBV14 and TRBJ1-2 for the parts outside the CDR3, the full variable domain is EAGVTQFPSHSVIEKGQTVTLRCDPISGHDNLYWYRRVMGKEIKFLLHFVKESKQDESGMPNNRFLAERTGGTYSTLKVQPAELEDSGVYFCASSQGLNYGYTFGSGTRLTVV.

The chain is built from TRBV11-2 and TRBJ1-1, with 7 bases that match TRBD1. The germline CDR1 and CDR2 sequences are SGHAT and FQNNGV. CDR3 length equals 15 residues. V shed 6 bases, J shed 1 base, and the junction held 8 bases outside the gene matches. The CDR3 nucleotides are TGTGCCAGCAGACAACCAGGGGGTGGGAACACTGAAGCTTTCTTT. Protein sequence: CASRQPGGGNTEAFF.

V gene TRBV6-2 or TRBV6-3 combines with J gene TRBJ2-2, with D perhaps given as TRBD1 or TRBD2 (5 bases each). The CDR3 loop spans 15 amino acids. CDR1 MNHEY and CDR2 SVGEGT come from the germline V gene. Trimming took off 3 bases at V and 5 bases at J, with 13 bases between the two ends. In DNA form, the CDR3 reads TGTGCCAGCAGTTATGACGGGACCAGGACCGGGGAGCTGTTTTTT. Translated: CASSYDGTRTGELFF.

This chain links TRBV14 with TRBJ1-2, with 9 bases matching TRBD1. Trimming took 4 bases from V and 7 from J; bases not matched to a gene: 10. Germline CDR1 and CDR2: SGHDN and FVKESK. This CDR3 is 15 amino acids long. CDR3 bases: TGTGCCAGCAGCCGACTAACCGGGACAGGGATTGGCTACACCTTC. As protein: CASSRLTGTGIGYTF. Drawing the rest from reference TRBV14 and TRBJ1-2, the complete variable domain is EAGVTQFPSHSVIEKGQTVTLRCDPISGHDNLYWYRRVMGKEIKFLLHFVKESKQDESGMPNNRFLAERTGGTYSTLKVQPAELEDSGVYFCASSRLTGTGIGYTFGSGTRLTVV.

V and J are TRBV24-1 and TRBJ2-1; D is tentatively TRBD1 or TRBD2 (5 bases each). V lost 0 bases and J lost 11, with 7 bases in between. This CDR3 region has 12 residues. Per germline, CDR1 KGHDR and CDR2 SFDVKD. The CDR3 DNA reads TGTGCCACCAGTGATTTGATGGGACAGCAGTTCTTC. Residues: CATSDLMGQQFF.

This chain joins TRBV6-4 and TRBJ2-1, with 9 positions matching TRBD2. J lost 0 bases, V lost 6 bases, and 6 bases had no gene match. Germline loops: CDR1 MRHNA, CDR2 SNTAGT. This CDR3 has 16 amino acids. The CDR3 reads CASSRLAASSYNEQFF. Here the CDR3 DNA reads TGTGCCAGCAGCCGACTAGCGGCGAGCTCCTACAATGAGCAGTTCTTC.

Comment on this clone: A read error may account for a junction end that differs from germline. The V and J genes are TRBV6-1 and TRBJ1-5, with D perhaps TRBD1 (5 bases). CDR1 MNHNS and CDR2 SASEGT come from the germline V gene. This CDR3 has 13 residues. This CDR3 is CASREDSHQPQHF. In DNA form, the CDR3 reads TGTGCCAGCAGGGAAGACAGCCATCAGCCCCAGCATTTT.

The chain has TRBV18 and TRBJ2-3, with D uncertain. The germline V and J ends were trimmed by 0 bases and 6 bases, with 7 bases remaining between them. Germline V CDR1 and CDR2: KGHSH, LQKENI. The length of the CDR3 is 13 residues. CDR3 sequence (DNA): TGTGCCAGCTCACCACCCGGTGGGGATACGCAGTATTTT. Translation gives CASSPPGGDTQYF. The full variable domain, rest sourced from reference TRBV18 and TRBJ2-3, is NAGVMQNPRHLVRRRGQEARLRCSPMKGHSHVYWYRQLPEEGLKFMVYLQKENIIDESGMPKERFSAEFPKEGPSILRIQQVVRGDSAAYFCASSPPGGDTQYFGPGTRLTVL.

CDR3: CASSLGLASGQGELFF. The CDR3, as DNA: TGCGCCAGCAGCTTGGGACTAGCTTCGGGTCAAGGGGAGCTGTTTTTT. The chain recombines TRBV5-1 with TRBJ2-2, with 7 bases aligning to TRBD2. Trimming at V came to 0 bases and at J to 8 bases, leaving 10 bases not matched to a gene. Germline CDR1 is SGHRS and CDR2 is YFSETQ. There are 16 residues in the CDR3.

The rearrangement uses TRBV7-9 and TRBJ1-2; a possible D gene is TRBD1 (6 bases). Germline-derived CDR1 and CDR2 are SEHNR and FQNEAQ (reference sequence). This CDR3 region has 13 residues. Trimming took off 6 bases at V and 2 bases at J, with 10 bases between the two ends. CDR3 nucleotides: TGTGCCAGCAGTTTTGGACAGAACTATGGCTACACCTTC. Translation gives CASSFGQNYGYTF.

This chain connects TRBV13 to TRBJ2-3; possibly TRBD2 for D (6 bases). CDR3 length: 15 amino acids. Germline CDR1 and CDR2: PRHDT and FYEKMQ (reference sequence). V was cut by 3 bases and J by 4 bases, with 14 bases left in between. CDR3: CASSFRIPGADTQYF. As DNA, the CDR3 is TGTGCCAGCAGCTTTAGAATTCCGGGGGCAGATACGCAGTATTTT.

The chain recombines TRBV27 with TRBJ2-2; 8 nucleotides align to TRBD2. With V trimmed by 6 bases and J by 5 bases, 11 bases remained unmatched. This CDR3 is built from 16 residues. Germline lookup yields CDR1 MNHEY and CDR2 SMNVEV (reference sequence). DNA of the CDR3: TGTGCCAGCAGCAAAAAAGCGGGGGCGGGGACCGGGGAGCTGTTTTTT. Translated: CASSKKAGAGTGELFF.

The V gene is TRBV13, the J gene TRBJ2-4; 7 bases match TRBD1. The trim removed 4 bases at V and 0 bases at J, leaving 3 bases unmatched. In germline, CDR1 is PRHDT, CDR2 FYEKMQ (reference sequence). The CDR3 has 15 amino acids. The DNA for the CDR3 is TGTGCCAGCAGCTCCACAGGGGTAGCCAAAAACATTCAGTACTTC. Translated: CASSSTGVAKNIQYF.

The chain couples TRBV10-3 to TRBJ2-3; D is tentatively TRBD1 or TRBD2 (7 bases each). Trimming left V 3 bases short and J 2 bases short, with 12 bases between. Looked up from germline, CDR1 is ENHRY and CDR2 is SYGVKD. The CDR3 spans 15 residues. The CDR3, as DNA: TGTGCCATCAGTGACCCAGGGGGGGACACAGATACGCAGTATTTT. It codes for CAISDPGGDTDTQYF.

V is TRBV12-3 or TRBV12-4 and J is TRBJ1-1; D ambiguous. The CDR3 loop spans 12 amino acids. V shed 5 bases and J shed 3 bases, with 7 bases lying between them. The CDR3 loop is CASSLSYTEAFF. CDR3 nucleotide sequence: TGTGCCAGCAGTCTGTCATACACTGAAGCTTTCTTT.

The chain links TRBV14 to TRBJ1-6; D unclear. The CDR3 has 13 amino acids. The germline V and J ends were trimmed by 1 base and 7 bases, with 5 bases remaining between them. Per germline, CDR1 SGHDN and CDR2 FVKESK. CDR3 in DNA: TGTGCCAGCAGCCAAGCTGACAATTCACCCCTCCACTTT. Its translation is CASSQADNSPLHF.

The V call is TRBV5-4, the J call TRBJ1-1; possibly TRBD1 for D (5 bases). Trimming removed 4 bases from V and 5 bases from J, with 15 bases in between. CDR1 is SGHNT and CDR2 is YYREEE in the germline V gene (reference sequence). The CDR3 is 14 amino acids. CDR3 nucleotide sequence: TGTGCCAGCAGCCCCCGGGGCGGTGGAACTGAAGCTTTCTTT. Protein product: CASSPRGGGTEAFF.

This clone turned up a few times. J is TRBJ1-4 and V is TRBV10-3; a possible D gene is TRBD1 (5 bases). The CDR3 loop spans 14 amino acids. The V and J ends lost 10 bases and 5 bases respectively, with 17 bases between them. Germline assignment: CDR1 ENHRY and CDR2 SYGVKD. The CDR3 region is CASPGGRENEKLFF. The CDR3 region has the DNA TGTGCCAGCCCTGGGGGACGGGAGAATGAAAAACTGTTTTTT.

The CDR3 DNA sequence: TGTGCCAGCAGCCACGGACTAGCGGGACGCGAGACCCAGTACTTC. Translating it yields CASSHGLAGRETQYF. The V call is TRBV14, the J call TRBJ2-5; 12 positions match TRBD2. The CDR3 covers 15 residues. With 3 bases clipped from V and 5 bases from J, the junction kept 4 bases outside the gene matches. Germline lookup yields CDR1 SGHDN and CDR2 FVKESK.

The genes are TRBV3-1 (or the pseudogene TRBV3-2) and TRBJ1-2; 8 nucleotides match TRBD1. The CDR3 covers 18 residues. V lost 4 bases and J lost 3; bases outside the gene matches: 16. Looked up from germline, CDR1 is LGHDT and CDR2 is YNNKEL (reference sequence). The CDR3 bases are TGTGCCAGCAGCCCCTGCGGAAAAGAACAACAGGGGGACTATGGCTACACCTTC. It specifies CASSPCGKEQQGDYGYTF.

Worth noting for this clone: Distinct nucleotide sequences in the sample also encode this CDR3. This chain connects TRBV5-1 to TRBJ2-5, with D unresolved. Trimming stripped 0 bases from V and 5 bases from J, with 5 bases between. Germline V gene data show CDR1 as SGHRS and CDR2 as YFSETQ. The CDR3 runs to 12 residues. In DNA, the CDR3 is TGCGCCAGCAGCTTGGACGGGGAGACCCAGTACTTC. The encoded protein is CASSLDGETQYF.

This chain joins TRBV28 and TRBJ1-3; the match to TRBD1 covers 8 bases. V shed 7 bases and J 4 bases; nucleotides not matched to a gene: 9. This CDR3 contains 15 residues. Germline assignment: CDR1 MDHEN and CDR2 SYDVKM. CDR3 nucleotides: TGTGCCAGCACCCTCTGGACAGGGCTGGGAAACACCATATATTTT. Amino acids: CASTLWTGLGNTIYF.

In DNA, the CDR3 is TGTGCCAGCGGGACTATGGGATCTAGGGGCACAGATACGCAGTATTTT. Its translation is CASGTMGSRGTDTQYF. The rearrangement joins TRBV4-2 to TRBJ2-3, with 7 bases matching TRBD2. CDR3 length: 16 amino acids. V lost 8 bases, J lost 1 base, and 12 bases stayed unmatched. Germline values: CDR1 LGHNA, CDR2 YNFKEQ.

This rearrangement joins TRBV18 to TRBJ1-5; D remains ambiguous. This CDR3 comprises 14 residues. Trimming removed 4 bases at V and 0 bases at J, with 7 bases between. Looked up from germline, CDR1 is KGHSH and CDR2 is LQKENI. The CDR3 region has the DNA TGTGCCAGCTCACTGGGAAATAGCAATCAGCCCCAGCATTTT. It is translated as CASSLGNSNQPQHF.

This chain connects TRBV20-1 to TRBJ1-5; D ambiguous. Trimming pared 3 bases from V and 9 bases from J, leaving 18 bases between. Per the germline V gene, CDR1 is DFQATT and CDR2 is SNEGSKA (reference sequence). The CDR3 extends over 14 amino acids. This CDR3 is CSASIDGMYWPQHF. The CDR3 nucleotides are TGCAGTGCTAGTATAGATGGGATGTACTGGCCCCAGCATTTT.